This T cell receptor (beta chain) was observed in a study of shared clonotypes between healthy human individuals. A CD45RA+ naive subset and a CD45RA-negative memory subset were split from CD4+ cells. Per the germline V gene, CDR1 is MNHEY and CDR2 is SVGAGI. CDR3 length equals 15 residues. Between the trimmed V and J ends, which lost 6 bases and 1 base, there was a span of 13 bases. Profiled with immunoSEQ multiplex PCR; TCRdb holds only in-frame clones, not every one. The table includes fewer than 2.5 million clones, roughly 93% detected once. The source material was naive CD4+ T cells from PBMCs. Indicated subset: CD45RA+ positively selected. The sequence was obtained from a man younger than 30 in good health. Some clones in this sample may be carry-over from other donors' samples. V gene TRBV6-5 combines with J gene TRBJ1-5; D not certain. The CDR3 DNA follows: TGTGCCAGCAGCCGACGGGTCCAAAGCAATCAGCCCCAGCATTTT. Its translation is CASSRRVQSNQPQHF.